This T cell receptor (beta chain) appears in the sequencing data of a study of early T cells in non-severe SARS-CoV-2 infection. For the study at large: Sequencing used unsorted whole-blood bulk RNA, so chains lack pairing. Study results and caveats: A preference for anti-spike CD8 responses marked VDJdb matching, which missed private and CD4 specificities.

Per germline, CDR1 SGHRS and CDR2 YFSETQ. Deletions cut 10 bases from V and 5 bases from J, with 19 bases between. The CDR3 sequence is 13 residues long. Individually, cDNA molecules had unique molecular identifiers attached to them. TCRdb re-analysed the 5' RACE reads in MiXCR, keeping a single row per CDR3 protein. The profile shows 56,000 or so distinct CDR3 sequences, roughly a tenth of them singletons. There are many counts of this clonotype. The antigen is unknown. This chain connects TRBV5-1 to TRBJ2-7, with D possibly TRBD2 on 5 matching bases. The sequence was obtained from an adult who was a healthcare worker with PCR-confirmed SARS-CoV-2 infection or an uninfected control (not recorded which). The sequencing sample was made of whole blood. DNA for the CDR3: TGCGCCTCCAGGTGGCAGGAGGCCCACGAGCAGTACTTC. It specifies CASRWQEAHEQYF.